Presented here are 11 T cell receptor beta chains from one specimen sequenced in a study of cytomegalovirus exposure and HLA in healthy donors. Both 60 Vbeta primers and 13 Jbeta primers went into the PCR. Measured with immunoSEQ multiplex PCR; TCRdb has only the in-frame clones, and not every one. The table shows roughly 120,000 clones, with about 74% occurring only once. Sequenced: PBMCs. These receptors all stem from a man aged 25 to 40 in good health and CMV-seropositive.

The gene calls are TRBV6-1 and TRBJ2-3, with 12 bases that match TRBD2. The CDR3 runs to 15 residues. J was trimmed by 4 bases and V by 4 bases; bases with no gene match: 3. The germline gives CDR1 MNHNS, CDR2 SASEGT. In nucleotides, the CDR3 is TGTGCCAGCAGTGCTAGCGGGGGGGCACCAGATACGCAGTATTTT. This translates into CASSASGGAPDTQYF.

The rearrangement links TRBV28 to TRBJ1-5; D perhaps matches TRBD1 (6 bases). This CDR3 comprises 15 residues. Trimming shortened V by 5 bases and J by 5 bases, and 16 bases separated the two germline ends. The germline gives CDR1 MDHEN, CDR2 SYDVKM. The CDR3 protein is CASSGGGGAYQPQHF. The CDR3 DNA follows: TGTGCCAGCAGTGGGGGCGGGGGCGCTTATCAGCCCCAGCATTTT.

V usage is TRBV5-1 and J usage is TRBJ2-2; D not resolved. CDR1 and CDR2 from the germline V gene are SGHRS and YFSETQ. V was pared by 2 bases and J by 0 bases, with 8 bases between. The CDR3 extends over 15 amino acids. The chain's CDR3 is CASSFSRTNTGELFF. Written as DNA, the CDR3 is TGCGCCAGCAGCTTTTCCAGGACGAACACCGGGGAGCTGTTTTTT.

This sequence joins TRBV4-1 and TRBJ2-7; 9 bases align to TRBD1. In germline, CDR1 is MGHRA, CDR2 YSYEKL. The CDR3 sequence is 15 residues long. Trimming at V came to 4 bases and at J to 2 bases, leaving 6 bases not matched to a gene. CDR3 loop: CASSRPGQGTYEQYF. DNA for the CDR3: TGCGCCAGCAGCCGACCGGGACAGGGTACCTACGAGCAGTACTTC.

The V call is TRBV7-9, the J call TRBJ1-1; TRBD1 is a possible D gene (5 bases). Germline loops: CDR1 SEHNR, CDR2 FQNEAQ (reference sequence). V lost 2 bases, J lost 1 base, and 8 bases lay in between. The CDR3 covers 14 residues. The DNA for the CDR3 is TGTGCCAGCAGCTTACGACAGAAGAACACTGAAGCTTTCTTT. This encodes CASSLRQKNTEAFF.

The rearrangement joins TRBV20-1 to TRBJ1-6; no clear D. V lost 6 bases to trimming and J lost 10 bases, with 4 bases between them. There are 9 residues in the CDR3. Looked up from germline, CDR1 is DFQATT and CDR2 is SNEGSKA (reference sequence). DNA of the CDR3: TGCAGTGCGCGCTCACCCCTCCACTTT. Protein product: CSARSPLHF.

This rearrangement joins TRBV6-1 to TRBJ1-6; 7 nucleotides match TRBD1. J gave up 9 bases and V 0 bases, and 8 bases lay outside the gene matches. This CDR3 region has 16 residues. Germline assignment: CDR1 MNHNS and CDR2 SASEGT. The CDR3 bases are TGTGCCAGCAGTGAAGCGGAACGGACAGGAGGTTCACCCCTCCACTTT. Protein: CASSEAERTGGSPLHF.

The V call is TRBV7-2, the J call TRBJ2-7, with TRBD2 matching 8 bases. The germline V gene encodes CDR1 SGHTA and CDR2 FQGNSA. The CDR3 contains 15 residues. The ends lost 2 bases at V and 0 bases at J; junction bases unmatched: 3. CDR3 in DNA: TGTGCCAGCAGCTTAACCGGGGGGGCCTCCTACGAGCAGTACTTC. It codes for CASSLTGGASYEQYF.

The V call is TRBV9, the J call TRBJ1-2; maybe TRBD1 (6 bases). Trimming left V 3 bases short and J 3 bases short, with 15 bases between. In germline, CDR1 is SGDLS, CDR2 YYNGEE. This CDR3 comprises 15 residues. The CDR3, as DNA: TGTGCCAGCAGCGGCGCGGGGGCTGGTTACTATGGCTACACCTTC. Protein sequence: CASSGAGAGYYGYTF.

V is TRBV9 and J is TRBJ2-1, with D perhaps matching TRBD2 (6 bases). Trimming cost V 0 bases and J 3 bases, with 13 bases left between them. Germline CDR1 reads SGDLS; CDR2 reads YYNGEE. The CDR3 has 16 residues. CDR3 coding DNA: TGTGCCAGCAGCGTAGGGGGGGAGGCCAGCTACAATGAGCAGTTCTTC. Its translation is CASSVGGEASYNEQFF.

The chain combines TRBV6-5 with TRBJ2-5; maybe TRBD1 (5 bases). Germline CDR1 and CDR2: MNHEY and SVGAGI. V was trimmed by 6 bases and J by 4 bases, leaving 6 bases between them. The CDR3 is 11 residues long. CDR3 nucleotides: TGTGCCAGCAGGGGGCGAGAGACCCAGTACTTC. Translating gives CASRGRETQYF.